The entry below gives a single T cell receptor beta chain sequence along with its context. Its antigen is unknown. This specimen belongs to a study of shared clonotypes between healthy human individuals. Study details: Contributing individuals were a couple of females and a few males aged 18 to 49. Findings and limits, study-wide: In the sorted subsets, rarefaction showed sequencing was incomplete despite large depth. Larger estimated richness was generally recorded for naive subsets relative to memory subsets.

Selected positively for CCR7 and CD45RO-negative, naive CD8 cells excluded terminally differentiated effector memory CD45RA+ cells. Participating donors were healthy, HIV-negative adults free of recent acute infections or vaccinations. Using immunoSEQ multiplex PCR, the repertoire was profiled, and TCRdb retains in-frame clones only, with some absent. The table records approximately 2,000,000 clones, just over 90% of them present only once. Germline V gives CDR1 MGHRA, CDR2 YSYEKL. This CDR3 region has 15 residues. The germline V and J ends were trimmed by 4 bases and 10 bases, with 19 bases remaining between them.

The material sequenced was naive CD8+ T cells from PBMCs. This TCR derives from a man aged 18 to 29 in good health. Some clones in this sample may be carry-over from other donors' samples. This chain connects TRBV4-1 to TRBJ2-2; D possibly uses TRBD1 or TRBD2 (5 bases each). The CDR3 nucleotides are TGCGCCAGCAGCCCGGGGCGGACCCTTAAATCGGAGCTGTTTTTT. Protein product: CASSPGRTLKSELFF.